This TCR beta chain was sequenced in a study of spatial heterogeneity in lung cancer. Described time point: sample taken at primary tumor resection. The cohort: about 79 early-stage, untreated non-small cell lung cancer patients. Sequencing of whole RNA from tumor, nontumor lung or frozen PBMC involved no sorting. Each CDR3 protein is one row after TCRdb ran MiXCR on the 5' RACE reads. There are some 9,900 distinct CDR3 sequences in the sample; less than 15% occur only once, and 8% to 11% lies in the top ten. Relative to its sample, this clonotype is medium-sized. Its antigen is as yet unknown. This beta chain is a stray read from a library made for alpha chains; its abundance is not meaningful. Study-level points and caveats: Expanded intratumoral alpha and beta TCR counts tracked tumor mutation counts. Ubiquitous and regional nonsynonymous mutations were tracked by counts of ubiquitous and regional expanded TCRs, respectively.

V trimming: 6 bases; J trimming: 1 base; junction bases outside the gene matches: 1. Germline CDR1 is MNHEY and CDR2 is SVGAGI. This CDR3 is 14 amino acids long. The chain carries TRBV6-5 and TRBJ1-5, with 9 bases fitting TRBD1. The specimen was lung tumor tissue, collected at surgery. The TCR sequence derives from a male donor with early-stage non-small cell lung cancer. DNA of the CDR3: TGTGCCAGCAGCGGACAGGGGAGCAATCAGCCCCAGCATTTT. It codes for CASSGQGSNQPQHF.